This T cell receptor (beta chain) was identified in a study of cytomegalovirus exposure and HLA in healthy donors. Study context: A prior analysis found fewer than 120 million unique TCR beta sequences from about 179 million T cells. Study-wide findings and caveats: Associated with HLA alleles at 0.05 false discovery rate in a later analysis were fewer than 20,000 TCR beta sequences. A reported reduction in N-insertions relative to the roughly 700-donor mean was seen in an Asian-associated ancestry cluster in a later analysis. The study listed about 150 cytomegalovirus-associated TCR beta chains.

With regard to this clone: What it binds is unknown.

The CDR3 has 12 amino acids. Trimming left V 0 bases short and J 5 bases short, with 5 bases between. Germline CDR1 and CDR2: SGHRS and YFSETQ. The study ran its PCR with 60 Vbeta and 13 Jbeta primers. Assay: immunoSEQ multiplex PCR; the TCRdb copy retains only in-frame clones and omits some. Of some 110,000 clones in the sample, around 75% are singletons; the top ten hold around 0.95%. The specimen sequenced was PBMCs. The receptor was isolated from a woman in her thirties in good health and CMV-seronegative. The V call is TRBV5-1, the J call TRBJ2-5; D ambiguous. The chain's CDR3 is CASSLAGETQYF. The CDR3 DNA reads TGCGCCAGCAGCTTGGCCGGGGAGACCCAGTACTTC.